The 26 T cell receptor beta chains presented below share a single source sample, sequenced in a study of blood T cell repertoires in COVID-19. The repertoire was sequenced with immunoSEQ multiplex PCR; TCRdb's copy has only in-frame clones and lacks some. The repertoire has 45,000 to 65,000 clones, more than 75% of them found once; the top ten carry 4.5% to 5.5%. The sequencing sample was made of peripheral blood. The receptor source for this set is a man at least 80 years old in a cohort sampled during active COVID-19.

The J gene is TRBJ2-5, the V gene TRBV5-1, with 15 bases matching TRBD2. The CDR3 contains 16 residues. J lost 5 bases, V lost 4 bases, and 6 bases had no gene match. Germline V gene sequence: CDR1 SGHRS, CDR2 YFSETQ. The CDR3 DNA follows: TGCGCCAGCAGCCCGGGACTAGCGGGAGGTATGGAGACCCAGTACTTC. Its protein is CASSPGLAGGMETQYF.

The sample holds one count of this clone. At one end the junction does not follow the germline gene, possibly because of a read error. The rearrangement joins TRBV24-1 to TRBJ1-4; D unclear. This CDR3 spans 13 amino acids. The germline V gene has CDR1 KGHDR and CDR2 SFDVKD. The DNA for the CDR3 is TGTGTCACCGAGGACGGGGCTAATGAAAAACTGTTTTTT. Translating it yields CVTEDGANEKLFF.

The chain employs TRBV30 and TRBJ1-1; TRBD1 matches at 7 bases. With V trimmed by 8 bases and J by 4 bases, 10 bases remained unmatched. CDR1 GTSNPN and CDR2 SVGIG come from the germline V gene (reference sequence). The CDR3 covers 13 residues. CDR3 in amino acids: CASYRGYGTEAFF. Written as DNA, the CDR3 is TGTGCCAGCTACAGGGGCTATGGCACTGAAGCTTTCTTT.

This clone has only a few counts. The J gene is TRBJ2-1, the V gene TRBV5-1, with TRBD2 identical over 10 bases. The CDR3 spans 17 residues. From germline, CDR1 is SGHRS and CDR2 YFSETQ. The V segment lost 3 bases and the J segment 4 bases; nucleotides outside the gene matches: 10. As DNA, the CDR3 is TGCGCCAGCAGCTACGGTAGCGGGGGGATTTATTACAATGAGCAGTTCTTC. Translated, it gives CASSYGSGGIYYNEQFF. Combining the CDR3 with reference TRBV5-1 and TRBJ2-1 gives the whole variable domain KAGVTQTPRYLIKTRGQQVTLSCSPISGHRSVSWYQQTPGQGLQFLFEYFSETQRNKGNFPGRFSGRQFSNSRSEMNVSTLELGDSALYLCASSYGSGGIYYNEQFFGPGTRLTVL.

The CDR3 loop is CASSEGTVTEAFF. The DNA for the CDR3 is TGTGCCAGCAGTGAAGGGACAGTCACTGAAGCTTTCTTT. The chain links TRBV6-1 to TRBJ1-1, with D maybe TRBD1 (6 bases). CDR3 length: 13 amino acids. Trimming took off 1 base at V and 4 bases at J, with 7 bases between the two ends. The germline V gene encodes CDR1 MNHNS and CDR2 SASEGT.

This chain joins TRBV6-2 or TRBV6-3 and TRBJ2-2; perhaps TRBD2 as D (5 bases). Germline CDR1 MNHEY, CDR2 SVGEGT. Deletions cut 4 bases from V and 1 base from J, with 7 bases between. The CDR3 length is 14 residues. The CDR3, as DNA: TGTGCCAGCAGTTTCCGGGGGAACACCGGGGAGCTGTTTTTT. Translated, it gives CASSFRGNTGELFF.

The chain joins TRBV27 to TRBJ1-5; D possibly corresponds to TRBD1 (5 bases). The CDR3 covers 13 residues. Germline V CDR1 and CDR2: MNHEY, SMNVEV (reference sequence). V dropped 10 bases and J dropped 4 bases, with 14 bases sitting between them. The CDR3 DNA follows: TGTGCCACCCGACAGAACCGGAATCAGCCCCAGCATTTT. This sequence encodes CATRQNRNQPQHF.

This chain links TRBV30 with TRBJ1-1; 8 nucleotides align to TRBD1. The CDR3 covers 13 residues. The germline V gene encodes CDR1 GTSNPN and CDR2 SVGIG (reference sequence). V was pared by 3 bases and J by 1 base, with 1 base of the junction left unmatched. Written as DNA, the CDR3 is TGTGCCTGGAGGGGACAGGCGAACACTGAAGCTTTCTTT. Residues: CAWRGQANTEAFF.

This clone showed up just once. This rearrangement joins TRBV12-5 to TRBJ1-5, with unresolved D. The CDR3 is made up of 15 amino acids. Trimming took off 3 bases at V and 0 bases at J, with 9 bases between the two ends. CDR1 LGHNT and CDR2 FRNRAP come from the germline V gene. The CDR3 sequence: CASGFEDYSNQPQHF. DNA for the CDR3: TGTGCTAGTGGTTTTGAGGATTATAGCAATCAGCCCCAGCATTTT. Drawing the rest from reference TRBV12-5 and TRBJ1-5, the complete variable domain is DARVTQTPRHKVTEMGQEVTMRCQPILGHNTVFWYRQTMMQGLELLAYFRNRAPLDDSGMPKDRFSAEMPDATLATLKIQPSEPRDSAVYFCASGFEDYSNQPQHFGDGTRLSIL.

The CDR3 reads CSARVGGSEYF. The DNA of the CDR3 is TGCAGTGCTAGAGTCGGCGGGAGTGAGTACTTC. This chain connects TRBV20-1 to TRBJ2-7; TRBD2 matches 7 bases. The CDR3 loop spans 11 amino acids. The V segment lost 1 base and the J segment 11 bases; nucleotides outside the gene matches: 5. Germline CDR1 DFQATT, CDR2 SNEGSKA (reference sequence).

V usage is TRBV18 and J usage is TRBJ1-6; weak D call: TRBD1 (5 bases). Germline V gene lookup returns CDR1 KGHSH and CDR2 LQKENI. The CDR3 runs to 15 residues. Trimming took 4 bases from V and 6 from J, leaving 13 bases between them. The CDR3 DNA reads TGTGCCAGCTCACGGACAAGCAGCCTTAATTCACCCCTCCACTTT. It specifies CASSRTSSLNSPLHF.

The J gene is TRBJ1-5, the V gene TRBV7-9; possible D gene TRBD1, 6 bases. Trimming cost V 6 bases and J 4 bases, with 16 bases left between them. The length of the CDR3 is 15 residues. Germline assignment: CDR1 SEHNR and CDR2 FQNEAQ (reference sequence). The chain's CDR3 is CASSRQGLGNQPQHF. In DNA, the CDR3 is TGTGCCAGCAGTCGCCAGGGGCTGGGGAATCAGCCCCAGCATTTT.

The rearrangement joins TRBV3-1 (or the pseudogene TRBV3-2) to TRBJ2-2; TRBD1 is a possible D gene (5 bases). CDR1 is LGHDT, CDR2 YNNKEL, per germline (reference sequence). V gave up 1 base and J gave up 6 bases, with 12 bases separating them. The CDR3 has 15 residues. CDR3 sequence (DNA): TGTGCCAGCAGCCAAGTAGTAGGGGTCCCCGGGGAGCTGTTTTTT. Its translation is CASSQVVGVPGELFF.

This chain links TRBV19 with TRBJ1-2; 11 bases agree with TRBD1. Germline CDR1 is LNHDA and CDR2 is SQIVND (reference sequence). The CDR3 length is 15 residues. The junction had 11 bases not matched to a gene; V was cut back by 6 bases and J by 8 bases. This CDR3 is CASSPGQGASQGYTF. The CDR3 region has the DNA TGTGCCAGTAGCCCTGGACAGGGGGCATCCCAGGGCTACACCTTC.

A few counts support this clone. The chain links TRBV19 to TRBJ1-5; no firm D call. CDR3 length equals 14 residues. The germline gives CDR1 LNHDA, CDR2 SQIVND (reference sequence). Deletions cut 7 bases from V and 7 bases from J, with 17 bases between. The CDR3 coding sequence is TGTGCCAGTACCCTTCGAGGTATAGGACAGCCCCAGCATTTT. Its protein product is CASTLRGIGQPQHF.

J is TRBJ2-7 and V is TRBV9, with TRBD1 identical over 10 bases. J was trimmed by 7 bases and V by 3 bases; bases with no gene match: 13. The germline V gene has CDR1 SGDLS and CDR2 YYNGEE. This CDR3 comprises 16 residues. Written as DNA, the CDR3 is TGTGCCAGCAGCGCGGAGGGACAGGGGTGGGATGGGGAGCAGTACTTC. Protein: CASSAEGQGWDGEQYF.

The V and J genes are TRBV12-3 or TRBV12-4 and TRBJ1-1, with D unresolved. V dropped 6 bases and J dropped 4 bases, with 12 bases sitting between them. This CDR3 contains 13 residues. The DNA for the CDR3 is TGTGCCAGCAGCCATTCGGGTGGCACTGAAGCTTTCTTT. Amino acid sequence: CASSHSGGTEAFF.

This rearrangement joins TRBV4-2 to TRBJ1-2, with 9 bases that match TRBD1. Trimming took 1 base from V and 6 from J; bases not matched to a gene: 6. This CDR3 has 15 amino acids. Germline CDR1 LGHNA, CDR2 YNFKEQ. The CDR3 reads CASSQAGQGFHGYTF. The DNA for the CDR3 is TGTGCCAGCAGCCAAGCCGGACAGGGGTTCCATGGCTACACCTTC.

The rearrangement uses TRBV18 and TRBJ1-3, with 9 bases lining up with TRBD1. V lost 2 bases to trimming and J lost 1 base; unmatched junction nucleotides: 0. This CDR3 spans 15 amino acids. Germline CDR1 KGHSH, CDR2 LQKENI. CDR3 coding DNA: TGTGCCAGCTCACCAGGGACAGGGTCTGGAAACACCATATATTTT. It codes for CASSPGTGSGNTIYF.

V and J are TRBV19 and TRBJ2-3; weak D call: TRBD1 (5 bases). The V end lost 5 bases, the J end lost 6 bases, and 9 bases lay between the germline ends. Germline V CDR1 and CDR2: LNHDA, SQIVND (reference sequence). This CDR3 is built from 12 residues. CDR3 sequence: CASSAGWDTQYF. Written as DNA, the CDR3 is TGTGCCAGTAGTGCAGGGTGGGATACGCAGTATTTT.

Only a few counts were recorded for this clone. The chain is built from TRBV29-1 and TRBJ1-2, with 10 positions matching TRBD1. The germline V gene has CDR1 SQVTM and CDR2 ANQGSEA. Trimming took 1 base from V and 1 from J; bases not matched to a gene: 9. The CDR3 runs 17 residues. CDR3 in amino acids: CSVEGPGQGRFNYGYTF. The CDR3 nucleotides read TGCAGCGTTGAAGGACCGGGACAGGGGAGATTTAACTATGGCTACACCTTC.

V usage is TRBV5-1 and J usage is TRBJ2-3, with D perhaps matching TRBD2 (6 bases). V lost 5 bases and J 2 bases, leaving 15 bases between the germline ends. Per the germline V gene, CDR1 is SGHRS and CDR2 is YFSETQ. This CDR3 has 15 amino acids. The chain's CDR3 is CASSRAGGDTDTQYF. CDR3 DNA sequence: TGCGCCAGCAGTCGGGCTGGCGGGGACACAGATACGCAGTATTTT.

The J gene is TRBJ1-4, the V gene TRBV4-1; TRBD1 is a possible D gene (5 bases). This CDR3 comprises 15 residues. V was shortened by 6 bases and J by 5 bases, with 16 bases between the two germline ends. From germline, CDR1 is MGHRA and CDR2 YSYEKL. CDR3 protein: CASRHRGQNNEKLFF. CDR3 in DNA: TGCGCCAGCAGACATAGGGGTCAGAACAATGAAAAACTGTTTTTT.

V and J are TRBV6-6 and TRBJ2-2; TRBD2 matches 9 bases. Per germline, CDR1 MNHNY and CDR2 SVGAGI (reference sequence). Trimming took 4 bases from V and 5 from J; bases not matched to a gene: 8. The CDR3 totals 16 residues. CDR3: CASSFLRGGVTGELFF. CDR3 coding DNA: TGTGCCAGCAGTTTCCTGCGCGGGGGGGTTACCGGGGAGCTGTTTTTT.

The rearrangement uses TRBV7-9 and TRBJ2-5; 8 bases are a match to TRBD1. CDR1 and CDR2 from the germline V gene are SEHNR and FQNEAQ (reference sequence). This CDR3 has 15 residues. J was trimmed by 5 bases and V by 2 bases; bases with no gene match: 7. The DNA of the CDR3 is TGTGCCAGCAGCTTATCAGGGGGCGTATATGAGACCCAGTACTTC. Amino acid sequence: CASSLSGGVYETQYF.

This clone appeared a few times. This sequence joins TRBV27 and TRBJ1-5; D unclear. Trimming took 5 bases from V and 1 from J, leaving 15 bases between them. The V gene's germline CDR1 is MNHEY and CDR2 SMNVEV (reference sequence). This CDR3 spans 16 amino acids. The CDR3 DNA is TGTGCCAGCAGTCCGAGGAGGGTTGGGAGCAATCAGCCCCAGCATTTT. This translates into CASSPRRVGSNQPQHF.